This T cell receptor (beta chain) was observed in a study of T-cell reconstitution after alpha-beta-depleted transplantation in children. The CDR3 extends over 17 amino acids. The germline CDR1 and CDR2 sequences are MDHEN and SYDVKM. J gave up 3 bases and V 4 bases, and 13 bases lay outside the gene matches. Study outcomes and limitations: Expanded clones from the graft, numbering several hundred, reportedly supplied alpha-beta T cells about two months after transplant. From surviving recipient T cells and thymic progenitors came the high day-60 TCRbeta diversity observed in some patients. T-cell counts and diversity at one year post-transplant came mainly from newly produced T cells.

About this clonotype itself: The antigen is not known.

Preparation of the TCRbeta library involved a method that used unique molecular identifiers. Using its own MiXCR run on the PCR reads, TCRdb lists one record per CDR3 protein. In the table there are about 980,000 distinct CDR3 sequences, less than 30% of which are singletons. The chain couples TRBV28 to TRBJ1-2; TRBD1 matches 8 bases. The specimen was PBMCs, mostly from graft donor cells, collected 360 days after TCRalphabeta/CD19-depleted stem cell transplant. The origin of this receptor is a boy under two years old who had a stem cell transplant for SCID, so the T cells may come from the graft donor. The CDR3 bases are TGTGCCAGCAGTTCCCTAGGACAGGGACTCCAGTACTATGGCTACACCTTC. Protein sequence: CASSSLGQGLQYYGYTF.